This TCR beta chain was documented in a study of cytomegalovirus exposure and HLA in healthy donors. Note on this clone: The antigen remains unidentified.

V lost 5 bases to trimming and J lost 4 bases; unmatched junction nucleotides: 9. CDR1 is SGHVS, CDR2 FQNEAQ, per germline. This CDR3 is 16 amino acids long. PCR employed 60 Vbeta and 13 Jbeta primers. Using immunoSEQ multiplex PCR, the repertoire was profiled, and TCRdb retains in-frame clones only, with some absent. In the table there are roughly 130,000 clones, around 80% of which are singletons. Study findings and constraints: Within an earlier analysis, most TCR beta V segments proved productive either about 90% or about 30% of the time. Later analysis associated a missense DCLRE1C variant with TCR beta V- and J-gene trimming.

This TCR derives from a human donor in good health. The genes are TRBV7-8 and TRBJ2-3, with 10 bases fitting TRBD1. The sequencing sample was made of PBMCs. For the CDR3, the DNA is TGTGCCAGCAGCCCTTGGACAGGGGGACCCGCAGATACGCAGTATTTT. Protein product: CASSPWTGGPADTQYF. Looking up the rest from reference TRBV7-8 and TRBJ2-3 gives the full variable domain: GAGVSQSPRYKVAKRGQDVALRCDPISGHVSLFWYQQALGQGPEFLTYFQNEAQLDKSGLPSDRFFAERPEGSVSTLKIQRTQQEDSAVYLCASSPWTGGPADTQYFGPGTRLTVL.